A selection of T cell receptor beta chains follows, all from one sample in a study of shared clonotypes between healthy human individuals. The table came from immunoSEQ multiplex PCR; TCRdb's copy has only in-frame clones and leaves some out. The repertoire holds 800,000 to 1,200,000 clones, with approximately 78% as singletons. Material: memory CD4+ T cells from PBMCs. The source is a man aged 18 to 30 in good health. Some clones in this sample may be carry-over from other donors' samples. Each CDR3 is given with its conserved first and last residue. A D gene is named only where the DNA matches it firmly. Where a row states a size, it is once, few, many or the class of an expanded clone; other rows omit it.

clone size: .
V gene: TRBV7-9
D gene: .
J gene: TRBJ2-3
CDR3 DNA: TGTGCCAGCAGCACTACTAGCACAGATACGCAGTATTTT
CDR3 protein: CASSTTSTDTQYF

clone size: .
V gene: TRBV19
D gene: .
J gene: TRBJ2-7
CDR3 DNA: TGTGCCAGTAGTAGGGGGCTAGCGTATACCTACGAGCAGTACTTC
CDR3 protein: CASSRGLAYTYEQYF

clone size: .
V gene: TRBV7-2
D gene: TRBD2
J gene: TRBJ2-7
CDR3 DNA: TGTGCCAGCAGCTTAGGTTGGCTAGCGGGATCCCGCGAGCAGTACTTC
CDR3 protein: CASSLGWLAGSREQYF

clone size: .
V gene: TRBV18
D gene: .
J gene: TRBJ2-7
CDR3 DNA: TGTGCCAGCTCACCGACACGCGTAGAGGGGCACGAGCAGTACTTC
CDR3 protein: CASSPTRVEGHEQYF

clone size: few
V gene: TRBV11-2
D gene: .
J gene: TRBJ2-2
CDR3 DNA: TGTGCCAGCAGCTTACGCCGCGGTTACACCGGGGAGCTGTTTTTT
CDR3 protein: CASSLRRGYTGELFF

clone size: once
V gene: TRBV5-1
D gene: .
J gene: TRBJ2-2
CDR3 DNA: TGCGCCAGCAGCTTGTCTATGAACACCGGGGAGCTGTTTTTT
CDR3 protein: CASSLSMNTGELFF

clone size: .
V gene: TRBV6-4
D gene: .
J gene: TRBJ1-5
CDR3 DNA: TGTGCCAGCAGTGAAGCCGAGGGGCTACAGGGCAATCAGCCCCAGCATTTT
CDR3 protein: CASSEAEGLQGNQPQHF

clone size: many
V gene: TRBV4-1
D gene: .
J gene: TRBJ2-2
CDR3 DNA: TGCGCCAGCAGCCGCCCACCCGGGGAGCTGTTTTTT
CDR3 protein: CASSRPPGELFF

clone size: .
V gene: TRBV19
D gene: TRBD1
J gene: TRBJ1-4
CDR3 DNA: TGTGCCAGTAGTATCTCGGCAGGGGGCGATGAAAAACTGTTTTTT
CDR3 protein: CASSISAGGDEKLFF

clone size: .
V gene: TRBV27
D gene: TRBD2
J gene: TRBJ2-2
CDR3 DNA: TGTGCCAGCAGTCGCGCGGGAGGCACCGGGGAGCTGTTTTTT
CDR3 protein: CASSRAGGTGELFF

clone size: .
V gene: TRBV6-5
D gene: .
J gene: TRBJ2-2
CDR3 DNA: TGTGCCAGCACCAGGACCTGGGGTTCCGGGGAGCTGTTTTTT
CDR3 protein: CASTRTWGSGELFF

clone size: .
V gene: TRBV10-3
D gene: TRBD1
J gene: TRBJ1-1
CDR3 DNA: TGTGCCATCAGTGGACAGGGAGGCACTGAAGCTTTCTTT
CDR3 protein: CAISGQGGTEAFF

clone size: once
V gene: TRBV6-5
D gene: .
J gene: TRBJ1-2
CDR3 DNA: TGTGCCAGCGTTACCCCATATGGCTACACCTTC
CDR3 protein: CASVTPYGYTF

clone size: few
V gene: TRBV27
D gene: TRBD1
J gene: TRBJ1-2
CDR3 DNA: TGTGCCAGCAGTTTAAGCCCTTTTGGACAGGGGGCTGATGGCTACACCTTC
CDR3 protein: CASSLSPFGQGADGYTF

clone size: .
V gene: TRBV25-1
D gene: TRBD1
J gene: TRBJ2-7
CDR3 DNA: TGTGCCAGCGGCCGAGAGACAGGGTTGTCAGAGGAGCAGTACTTC
CDR3 protein: CASGRETGLSEEQYF

clone size: .
V gene: TRBV4-1
D gene: .
J gene: TRBJ2-3
CDR3 DNA: TGCGCCAGCAGCCAAGATAGTTTATTTGGGGGGACAGATACGCAGTATTTT
CDR3 protein: CASSQDSLFGGTDTQYF

clone size: .
V gene: TRBV6-4
D gene: .
J gene: TRBJ2-7
CDR3 DNA: TGTGCCAGCAGTCCAGACTTGAGCTCCTACGAGCAGTACTTC
CDR3 protein: CASSPDLSSYEQYF

clone size: .
V gene: TRBV27
D gene: TRBD1
J gene: TRBJ1-1
CDR3 DNA: TGTGCCAGCAGTTTGTGGGGACAGGGCCCGAACACTGAAGCTTTCTTT
CDR3 protein: CASSLWGQGPNTEAFF

clone size: .
V gene: TRBV6-5
D gene: .
J gene: TRBJ1-1
CDR3 DNA: TGTGCCAGCAGTTATATGACGGACACTGAAGCTTTCTTT
CDR3 protein: CASSYMTDTEAFF

clone size: .
V gene: TRBV5-8
D gene: .
J gene: TRBJ1-2
CDR3 DNA: TGTGCCAGCAGCTTGGGCCCGCAGGCTAACTATGGCTACACCTTC
CDR3 protein: CASSLGPQANYGYTF